These T cell receptor beta chains were read from a single sample in a study of cytomegalovirus exposure and HLA in healthy donors. Assay used: immunoSEQ multiplex PCR; TCRdb lists only in-frame clones, some missing. The sample includes 140,000 or so clones, roughly a tenth seen only once; the top ten take approximately 1.8%. Material: PBMCs. Receptors were obtained from a male donor in good health and CMV-seronegative. Both conserved end residues are part of each CDR3. A D gene is named only where the DNA matches it firmly. Size is stated for part of the rows, as once, few or many counts, or as a class when the clone is expanded.

v_call,j_call,d_call,clone_size,cdr3_aa,cdr3_nt
TRBV19,TRBJ1-1,.,.,CASSIDPGGVAFF,TGTGCCAGTAGTATAGATCCCGGCGGGGTAGCTTTCTTT
TRBV7-2,TRBJ1-1,TRBD1,.,CASSTGGGTEAFF,TGTGCCAGCAGCACAGGGGGCGGCACTGAAGCTTTCTTT
TRBV7-3,TRBJ1-1,.,few,CASSFNSAGNTEAFF,TGTGCCAGCAGCTTCAACTCGGCAGGGAACACTGAAGCTTTCTTT
TRBV19,TRBJ2-7,TRBD1,few,CASSTPGQGSDSEQYF,TGTGCCAGTAGTACCCCTGGACAGGGTAGTGACAGCGAGCAGTACTTC
TRBV28,TRBJ2-5,.,.,CASSPLSEMRETQYF,TGTGCCAGCAGCCCACTTTCGGAGATGAGGGAGACCCAGTACTTC
TRBV7-9,TRBJ2-7,.,few,CASSLVLQSYEQYF,TGTGCCAGCAGCTTAGTTCTCCAGTCCTACGAGCAGTACTTC
TRBV4-1,TRBJ2-7,TRBD2,few,CASSQENGGGYEQYF,TGCGCCAGCAGCCAAGAAAATGGGGGGGGATACGAGCAGTACTTC
TRBV19,TRBJ1-1,.,few,CASSHVPGGAFF,TGTGCCAGTAGTCACGTACCCGGAGGCGCTTTCTTT
TRBV15,TRBJ1-1,.,few,CATGARTALFTEAFF,TGTGCCACCGGGGCGAGGACAGCGTTATTCACTGAAGCTTTCTTT
TRBV5-1,TRBJ2-3,TRBD2,few,CASTPPGLAGSTQYF,TGCGCCAGCACCCCCCCCGGACTAGCGGGGAGTACGCAGTATTTT
TRBV2,TRBJ2-1,TRBD2,.,CASSERLAGVAEQFF,TGTGCCAGCAGTGAACGGCTAGCGGGAGTGGCGGAGCAGTTCTTC
TRBV7-2,TRBJ2-3,TRBD1,.,CASSPYRGKGDTQYF,TGTGCCAGCAGCCCCTACAGGGGAAAGGGAGATACGCAGTATTTT
TRBV7-8,TRBJ1-1,TRBD1,.,CASSFVPGGNTEAFF,TGTGCCAGCAGCTTTGTTCCAGGGGGGAACACTGAAGCTTTCTTT
TRBV19,TRBJ1-5,.,few,CASTDSAPSSQPQHF,TGTGCCAGTACCGACAGTGCCCCCTCGAGTCAGCCCCAGCATTTT
TRBV1,TRBJ2-7,.,.,CTSSQRQGRGYEQYF,TGCACCAGCAGCCAGAGACAGGGGAGAGGATACGAGCAGTACTTC
TRBV5-3,TRBJ1-5,.,.,CARTDRQKGQPQHF,TGTGCCAGAACCGACAGACAGAAGGGCCAGCCCCAGCATTTT
TRBV7-3,TRBJ2-3,.,.,CASSLGGPGDTQYF,TGTGCCAGCAGCTTGGGGGGGCCGGGAGATACGCAGTATTTT
TRBV4-1,TRBJ2-4,.,.,CASSRLWGPKNIQYF,TGCGCCAGCAGCCGTCTCTGGGGGCCCAAAAACATTCAGTACTTC
TRBV4-3,TRBJ1-2,TRBD1,few,CASSLLQGANGYTF,TGCGCCAGCAGCCTTCTGCAGGGGGCCAATGGCTACACCTTC
TRBV7-9,TRBJ1-5,.,.,CASSLGSTGPNQPQHF,TGTGCCAGCAGCTTGGGTTCGACAGGCCCTAATCAGCCCCAGCATTTT
TRBV30,TRBJ1-2,.,few,CAWSPTRGYTF,TGTGCCTGGAGTCCGACACGCGGCTACACCTTC
TRBV4-1,TRBJ2-1,.,few,CASRHEASYNEQFF,TGCGCCAGCAGGCACGAGGCGTCCTACAATGAGCAGTTCTTC
TRBV10-3,TRBJ1-6,TRBD1,.,CAIRPGQGEGSPLHF,TGTGCCATCAGGCCCGGACAGGGCGAAGGATCACCCCTCCACTTT
TRBV19,TRBJ1-2,TRBD1,few,CASSMARTGGYGYTF,TGTGCCAGTAGTATGGCTAGGACAGGGGGCTATGGCTACACCTTC
TRBV6-1,TRBJ1-2,.,.,CASREKMDSNYGYTF,TGTGCCAGCAGGGAAAAAATGGACTCGAATTATGGCTACACCTTC
TRBV4-1,TRBJ1-6,TRBD1,.,CASSLAGGSSYNSPLHF,TGCGCCAGCAGCCTTGCAGGGGGCAGCTCCTATAATTCACCCCTCCACTTT
TRBV11-2,TRBJ2-3,TRBD2,few,CASSSIEGTIERGDTQYF,TGTGCCAGCAGCTCAATCGAGGGGACTATCGAGAGGGGAGATACGCAGTATTTT
TRBV19,TRBJ1-4,TRBD1,few,CASSPQTGGNEKLFF,TGTGCCAGTAGTCCTCAGACAGGGGGTAATGAAAAACTGTTTTTT
TRBV20-1,TRBJ1-2,TRBD1,.,CSAFSGQGNTF,TGCAGTGCCTTCTCGGGACAGGGGAACACCTTC